This is a list of T cell receptor beta chains from one sample in a study of cytomegalovirus exposure and HLA in healthy donors. Using immunoSEQ multiplex PCR, the repertoire was profiled, and TCRdb retains in-frame clones only, with some absent. The sample includes about 150,000 clones, 68% of them seen just once. Sequenced material: PBMCs. Receptors originate from a man aged 60-69 years in good health and CMV-seronegative. CDR3s leave out the opening cysteine and the closing phenylalanine or tryptophan.

j_call: TRBJ1-1; v_call: TRBV30; cdr3_aa: AWSIGTGGDTEAF
j_call: TRBJ1-1; v_call: TRBV30; cdr3_aa: AWSLSQNTEAF
j_call: TRBJ1-2; v_call: TRBV9; cdr3_aa: ASSVAPGVYGYT
j_call: TRBJ2-5; v_call: TRBV30; cdr3_aa: AWSPGREETQY
j_call: TRBJ2-1; v_call: TRBV6-5; cdr3_aa: ASSLTLSSYNEQF
j_call: TRBJ1-5; v_call: TRBV2; cdr3_aa: ASSDGGSHQPQH
j_call: TRBJ1-5; v_call: TRBV6-1; cdr3_aa: ASRLQGVILQPQH
j_call: TRBJ2-2; v_call: TRBV14; cdr3_aa: ASSRTGDTGELF
j_call: TRBJ2-1; v_call: TRBV5-1; cdr3_aa: ASQPERGNYNEQF
j_call: TRBJ2-1; v_call: TRBV7-3; cdr3_aa: ASSPGLAETYNEQF
j_call: TRBJ1-3; v_call: TRBV5-6; cdr3_aa: ASSLLTGAGNTIY